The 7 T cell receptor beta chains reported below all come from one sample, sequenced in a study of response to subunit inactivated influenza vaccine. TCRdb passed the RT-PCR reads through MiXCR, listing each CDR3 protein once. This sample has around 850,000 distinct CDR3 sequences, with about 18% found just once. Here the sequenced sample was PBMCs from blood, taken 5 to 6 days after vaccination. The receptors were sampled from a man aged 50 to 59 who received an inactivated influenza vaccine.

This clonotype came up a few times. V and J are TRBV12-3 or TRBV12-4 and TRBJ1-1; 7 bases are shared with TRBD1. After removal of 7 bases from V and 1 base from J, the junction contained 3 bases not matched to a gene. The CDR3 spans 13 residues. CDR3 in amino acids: CASTSGGNTEAFF. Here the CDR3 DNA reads TGTGCCAGCACCTCAGGGGGGAACACTGAAGCTTTCTTT.

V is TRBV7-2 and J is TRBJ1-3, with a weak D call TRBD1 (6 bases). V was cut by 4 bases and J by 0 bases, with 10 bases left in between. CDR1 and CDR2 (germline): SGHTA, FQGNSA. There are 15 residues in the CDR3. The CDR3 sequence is CASSSDRLSGNTIYF. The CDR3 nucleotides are TGTGCCAGCAGCTCCGACAGGCTCTCTGGAAACACCATATATTTT.

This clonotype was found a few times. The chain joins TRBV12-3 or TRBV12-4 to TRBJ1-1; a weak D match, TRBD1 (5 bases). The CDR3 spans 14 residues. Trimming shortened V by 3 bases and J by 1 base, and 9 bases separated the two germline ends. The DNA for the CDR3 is TGTGCCAGCAGTTTTGCAGGGAAGAACACTGAAGCTTTCTTT. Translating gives CASSFAGKNTEAFF.

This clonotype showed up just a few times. The CDR3 region has the DNA TGTGCCAGCAGATCGACCGGGTCGGGCAATCAGCCCCAGCATTTT. This translates into CASRSTGSGNQPQHF. This chain connects TRBV12-3 or TRBV12-4 to TRBJ1-5, with no clear D. The CDR3 covers 15 residues. V lost 6 bases to trimming and J lost 2 bases, with 14 bases between them.

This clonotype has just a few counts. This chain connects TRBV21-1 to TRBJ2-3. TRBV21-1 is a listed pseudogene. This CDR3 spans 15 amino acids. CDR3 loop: CASSKVGLSTDTQYF. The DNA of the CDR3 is TGTGCCAGCAGCAAAGTCGGGCTTAGCACAGATACGCAGTATTTT.

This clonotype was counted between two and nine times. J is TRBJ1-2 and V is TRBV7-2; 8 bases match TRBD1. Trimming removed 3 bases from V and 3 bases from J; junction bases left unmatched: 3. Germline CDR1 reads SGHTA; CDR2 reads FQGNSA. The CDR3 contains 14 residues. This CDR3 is CASSLDREYYGYTF. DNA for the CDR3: TGTGCCAGCAGCTTGGACAGGGAGTACTATGGCTACACCTTC.

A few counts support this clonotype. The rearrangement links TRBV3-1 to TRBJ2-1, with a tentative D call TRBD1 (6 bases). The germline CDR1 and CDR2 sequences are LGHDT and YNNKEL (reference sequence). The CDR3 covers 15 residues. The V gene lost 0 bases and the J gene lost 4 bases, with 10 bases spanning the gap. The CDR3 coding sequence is TGTGCCAGCAGCCAAGATCCGGGACAATACAATGAGCAGTTCTTC. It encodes CASSQDPGQYNEQFF.